The clone carrying this TCR beta chain is a singleton in its sample. What it binds is unknown. This sample was taken from a study of T cell responses to AZD1222 COVID-19 vaccine. Trimming took 4 bases from V and 1 from J, leaving 17 bases between them. The CDR3 has 17 residues. The germline V gene has CDR1 SNHLY and CDR2 FYNNEI. Only in-frame clones appear in the TCRdb table, and some are missing; sequencing was by immunoSEQ multiplex PCR. The profile shows 130,000 to 150,000 clones, over 80% of them singletons. Regarding the study as a whole: There were mostly white British donors and more females than males, and clonal diversity was possibly underestimated. Seropositive AZD1222 recipients at baseline numbered only 6 or 7. There were vaccine-associated CD4 TCRs across spike, dominant at 160-218 and 743-854.

J is TRBJ1-5 and V is TRBV2; the D gene is possibly TRBD1 (6 bases). Sequenced material: peripheral blood, taken on day 0 of MenACWY control vaccination. The receptor was isolated from an adult in good health. The DNA of the CDR3 is TGTGCCAGCAGTGGGCCCGGGGGCAGGCGAAGCAATCAGCCCCAGCATTTT. This codes for CASSGPGGRRSNQPQHF.